This is a list of T cell receptor beta chains from one sample in a study of regulatory T cells in long-lasting Graves disease. TCRdb reanalysed the multiplex PCR reads using MiXCR and keeps one entry per CDR3 protein. Altogether roughly 350,000 distinct CDR3 sequences are present, about a sixth being singletons, with the ten largest covering 20% to 25%. The same sample was also used in a study of T cells in Graves' hyperthyroidism and ophthalmopathy.

This specimen consisted of peripheral blood mononuclear cells (PBMCs), obtained at new diagnosis, from a patient treated with antithyroid drugs. The receptors stem from a woman under 30 with Graves disease. Both conserved end residues are part of each CDR3. The order of the fields is J gene, V gene, clone size, CDR3 protein. Not every row has a clone size; where given, it reads once, few, many or a size class.

J gene: TRBJ2-7; V gene: TRBV5-1; clone size: few; CDR3 protein: CASSRIPDSGRSPYEQYF
J gene: TRBJ2-1; V gene: TRBV27; clone size: many; CDR3 protein: CASGPTGTYNEQFF
J gene: TRBJ2-7; V gene: TRBV5-1; clone size: .; CDR3 protein: CASSTGLAGTAYEQYF
J gene: TRBJ2-1; V gene: TRBV12-3/TRBV12-4; clone size: many; CDR3 protein: CASTQREGIGEQFF
J gene: TRBJ2-1; V gene: TRBV7-9; clone size: many; CDR3 protein: CASRPRGASESSYNEQFF
J gene: TRBJ1-2; V gene: TRBV11-2; clone size: many; CDR3 protein: CASSAGRAGGKRYTF
J gene: TRBJ2-5; V gene: TRBV12-3/TRBV12-4; clone size: .; CDR3 protein: CASRGGGRQETQYF
J gene: TRBJ1-2; V gene: TRBV6-2/TRBV6-3; clone size: few; CDR3 protein: CASSYSIRVGSLGYTF
J gene: TRBJ2-5; V gene: TRBV20-1; clone size: many; CDR3 protein: CGEGSKAETQYF
J gene: TRBJ2-3; V gene: TRBV4-1; clone size: many; CDR3 protein: CASSQPTGRAGYTQYF
J gene: TRBJ2-3; V gene: TRBV11-2; clone size: many; CDR3 protein: CASSLAELAGTDTQYF
J gene: TRBJ2-7; V gene: TRBV20-1; clone size: .; CDR3 protein: CSARDQNGLAGVPGEQYF
J gene: TRBJ1-1; V gene: TRBV28; clone size: many; CDR3 protein: CATRDRDMNTEAFF
J gene: TRBJ2-7; V gene: TRBV30; clone size: many; CDR3 protein: CAWSVPGTSYEQYF
J gene: TRBJ2-1; V gene: TRBV7-3; clone size: many; CDR3 protein: CASSSTASGRAGGEQFF
J gene: TRBJ2-5; V gene: TRBV3-1; clone size: many; CDR3 protein: CASSQARSGAQETQYF